This TCR beta chain was profiled in a study of siplizumab effects on memory and regulatory T cells. Overall study findings and caveats: Proliferating CD4+ or CD8+ clones, roughly 80-96% of them, lacked an assignable naive or memory phenotype. Treg origin accounted for an average of roughly 65% of mappable alloreactive CD4+ clones with siplizumab and 25% to 30% in controls. The apparent diversity of naive T cells exceeded that of memory cells, and naive T cells seemed to make a major contribution to the alloresponse.

Comments on this clone: No antigen is known for it.

The CDR3 totals 12 residues. V was trimmed by 4 bases and J by 5 bases, leaving 9 bases between them. CDR1 and CDR2 (germline): LNHDA, SQIVND (reference sequence). Assay: immunoSEQ multiplex PCR; the TCRdb copy retains only in-frame clones and omits some. Of about 87,000 clones listed, roughly 87% are singletons. The sequence was obtained from a human donor in good health. The specimen was Tregs sorted from blood. The J gene is TRBJ2-7, the V gene TRBV19; D remains ambiguous. CDR3 sequence: CASSTRSHEQYF. The CDR3 DNA reads TGTGCCAGTAGTACGAGGAGCCACGAGCAGTACTTC.